One sample yielded the 19 T cell receptor beta chains listed below, sequenced in a study of blood T cell repertoires in COVID-19. The assay was immunoSEQ multiplex PCR, and TCRdb's table has in-frame clones only and misses some. The sample holds fewer than 300,000 clones, around 85% seen once. The sample taken for sequencing was PBMCs or T cells enriched from blood (not recorded which). The receptors shown here come from a woman between 25 and 40 years old who had recovered from COVID-19.

The V and J genes are TRBV27 and TRBJ1-1, with D tentatively TRBD1 (6 bases). V lost 9 bases and J 9 bases, leaving 20 bases between the germline ends. There are 13 residues in the CDR3. Looked up from germline, CDR1 is MNHEY and CDR2 is SMNVEV (reference sequence). CDR3 DNA sequence: TGTGCCAGTCGGAAGGGGGAGGGTATTAAAGCTTTCTTT. Translation gives CASRKGEGIKAFF.

The rearrangement joins TRBV19 to TRBJ1-1; D gene uncertain. The CDR3 runs to 13 residues. V lost 5 bases and J lost 2, with 9 bases in between. Germline V gene lookup returns CDR1 LNHDA and CDR2 SQIVND (reference sequence). The CDR3 region is CASSDNSNTEAFF. The CDR3, as DNA: TGTGCCAGTAGTGATAACAGTAACACTGAAGCTTTCTTT.

The rearrangement joins TRBV18 to TRBJ1-2; tentatively, D is TRBD1 (5 bases). V dropped 1 base and J dropped 6 bases, with 6 bases sitting between them. Germline V gene sequence: CDR1 KGHSH, CDR2 LQKENI. The CDR3 totals 12 residues. The CDR3 sequence: CASSPRGDGYTF. For the CDR3, the DNA is TGTGCCAGCTCACCACGGGGGGATGGCTACACCTTC.

This clone showed up just once. This rearrangement joins TRBV28 to TRBJ2-3; TRBD1 matches at 10 bases. CDR3 length: 15 amino acids. With V trimmed by 6 bases and J by 4 bases, 7 bases remained unmatched. The V gene's germline CDR1 is MDHEN and CDR2 SYDVKM. This CDR3 reads CASREGTGASDTQYF. Here the CDR3 DNA reads TGTGCCAGCAGGGAGGGGACAGGGGCCTCAGATACGCAGTATTTT. The full variable domain, with the rest looked up from reference TRBV28 and TRBJ2-3, is DVKVTQSSRYLVKRTGEKVFLECVQDMDHENMFWYRQDPGLGLRLIYFSYDVKMKEKGDIPEGYSVSREKKERFSLILESASTNQTSMYLCASREGTGASDTQYFGPGTRLTVL.

V is TRBV9 and J is TRBJ1-2; D is unresolved. Between the trimmed V and J ends, which lost 3 bases and 8 bases, there was a span of 14 bases. Germline V lookup: CDR1 SGDLS, CDR2 YYNGEE. There are 13 residues in the CDR3. This CDR3 is CASSATEAYGYTF. The CDR3 region has the DNA TGTGCCAGCAGCGCTACTGAGGCCTACGGCTACACCTTC.

CDR3 in amino acids: CATRGRTGNVAKNIQYF. The CDR3 DNA follows: TGTGCCACCCGCGGGCGAACAGGGAATGTGGCCAAAAACATTCAGTACTTC. V gene TRBV19 combines with J gene TRBJ2-4; perhaps TRBD1 as D (6 bases). The V and J ends lost 10 bases and 1 base respectively, with 23 bases between them. Per germline, CDR1 LNHDA and CDR2 SQIVND (reference sequence). CDR3 length equals 17 residues.

V usage is TRBV13 and J usage is TRBJ2-3, with 7 bases that match TRBD1. This CDR3 has 14 amino acids. Germline-derived CDR1 and CDR2 are PRHDT and FYEKMQ (reference sequence). V was clipped by 5 bases and J by 6 bases; unmatched bases: 8. The CDR3 nucleotides are TGTGCCAGCAGCCCCGGGGCAGGGGGTGATACGCAGTATTTT. Its translation is CASSPGAGGDTQYF.

The genes are TRBV27 and TRBJ2-7, with 11 bases identical to TRBD2. This CDR3 has 16 residues. Trimming took 4 bases from V and 6 from J; bases not matched to a gene: 11. Germline V gene data show CDR1 as MNHEY and CDR2 as SMNVEV (reference sequence). The CDR3 DNA sequence: TGTGCCAGCAGTTCCCTAAATAGCGGGGGGGCGATCGAGCAGTACTTC. It translates to CASSSLNSGGAIEQYF.

This sequence joins TRBV6-1 and TRBJ1-1; the D gene is possibly TRBD1 (6 bases). The germline V gene has CDR1 MNHNS and CDR2 SASEGT. There are 13 residues in the CDR3. Trimming shortened V by 1 base and J by 7 bases, and 10 bases separated the two germline ends. The CDR3 spells CASSEGGRVEAFF. The CDR3 DNA follows: TGTGCCAGCAGTGAAGGGGGGCGTGTTGAAGCTTTCTTT.

J is TRBJ2-7 and V is TRBV7-9; D possibly corresponds to TRBD1 (6 bases). Per the germline V gene, CDR1 is SEHNR and CDR2 is FQNEAQ (reference sequence). There are 13 residues in the CDR3. Between the trimmed V and J ends, which lost 4 bases and 3 bases, there was a span of 10 bases. The CDR3 loop is CASSSGHFYEQYF. CDR3 DNA: TGTGCCAGCAGCTCGGGACATTTCTACGAGCAGTACTTC. The complete variable domain, with remaining parts taken from reference TRBV7-9 and TRBJ2-7, reads DTGVSQNPRHKITKRGQNVTFRCDPISEHNRLYWYRQTLGQGPEFLTYFQNEAQLEKSRLLSDRFSAERPKGSFSTLEIQRTEQGDSAMYLCASSSGHFYEQYFGPGTRLTVT.

In regard to this clone: The same CDR3 arises from other DNA sequences in this sample as well. This chain uses TRBV28 with TRBJ2-7; 9 bases agree with TRBD1. Trimming cost V 3 bases and J 2 bases; bases outside gene matches: 2. The CDR3 runs to 14 residues. CDR1 and CDR2 (germline): MDHEN, SYDVKM. The CDR3 reads CASSLGTGTYEQYF. In nucleotides, the CDR3 is TGTGCCAGCAGTTTGGGGACAGGGACCTACGAGCAGTACTTC.

With regard to this clone: The sample contains more than one DNA sequence encoding this CDR3. The rearrangement uses TRBV6-4 and TRBJ2-3; 8 bases map to TRBD2. The CDR3 has 14 amino acids. Germline loops: CDR1 MRHNA, CDR2 SNTAGT. After removal of 3 bases from V and 1 base from J, the junction contained 0 bases not matched to a gene. Here the CDR3 DNA reads TGTGCCAGCAGTGAAGCGGGAGGCACAGATACGCAGTATTTT. Protein product: CASSEAGGTDTQYF.

CDR3: CASSDFTGANYGYTF. As DNA, the CDR3 is TGTGCCAGCAGTGATTTCACGGGGGCTAACTATGGCTACACCTTC. V and J are TRBV6-1 and TRBJ1-2, with a tentative D call TRBD1 (5 bases). V shed 3 bases and J shed 0 bases, with 11 bases lying between them. The germline gives CDR1 MNHNS, CDR2 SASEGT. The CDR3 has 15 amino acids.

The chain joins TRBV20-1 to TRBJ1-2; possible D gene TRBD1, 5 bases. This CDR3 comprises 14 residues. Trimming removed 3 bases from V and 3 bases from J, with 14 bases in between. Germline V lookup: CDR1 DFQATT, CDR2 SNEGSKA (reference sequence). DNA for the CDR3: TGCAGTGCTAGTGCCGTGACAGCGTACTATGGCTACACCTTC. It specifies CSASAVTAYYGYTF.

V and J are TRBV18 and TRBJ1-3, with a tentative D call TRBD1 (6 bases). Trimming removed 4 bases from V and 0 bases from J, with 10 bases in between. Germline CDR1 KGHSH, CDR2 LQKENI. The CDR3 has 15 amino acids. The chain's CDR3 is CASSRGQLSGNTIYF. Written as DNA, the CDR3 is TGTGCCAGCTCACGAGGACAGCTCTCTGGAAACACCATATATTTT.

The sample holds a few counts of this clone. The V gene is TRBV19, the J gene TRBJ2-4; a weak D match, TRBD2 (5 bases). The germline V gene encodes CDR1 LNHDA and CDR2 SQIVND (reference sequence). CDR3 length equals 14 residues. V was trimmed by 4 bases and J by 7 bases, leaving 14 bases between them. The CDR3 region has the DNA TGTGCCAGTAGTAGCCCCAGTAGAGGGAACATTCAGTACTTC. Its protein product is CASSSPSRGNIQYF.

The chain joins TRBV5-8 to TRBJ1-5; 10 bases map to TRBD1. V dropped 4 bases and J dropped 1; count of bases not matched to a gene: 5. This CDR3 is 16 amino acids long. Germline V CDR1 and CDR2: SGHTS, YDEGEE. The CDR3 is CASSPTGGPSNQPQHF. CDR3 bases: TGTGCCAGCAGCCCGACAGGGGGCCCCAGCAATCAGCCCCAGCATTTT.

This chain uses TRBV30 with TRBJ1-6, with 7 bases that match TRBD1. This CDR3 spans 17 amino acids. Germline CDR1 and CDR2: GTSNPN and SVGIG (reference sequence). J was trimmed by 3 bases and V by 2 bases; bases with no gene match: 10. The CDR3 is CAWSHRETGSYNSPLHF. For the CDR3, the DNA is TGTGCCTGGAGTCATCGAGAGACAGGGAGCTATAATTCACCCCTCCACTTT.

This sequence joins TRBV24-1 and TRBJ2-2; 10 bases fit TRBD2. Per germline, CDR1 KGHDR and CDR2 SFDVKD. V was clipped by 7 bases and J by 5 bases; unmatched bases: 3. The CDR3 length is 14 residues. The CDR3 sequence is CATRASGRTGELFF. CDR3 nucleotides: TGTGCCACCAGGGCTAGCGGGAGAACCGGGGAGCTGTTTTTT.